The clone carrying this T cell receptor beta chain was counted many times. Sample time point: newly diagnosed GD, antithyroid drugs for less than 3 months. The TCR library was made from RNA that had been extracted from PBMCs in TRIzol. Through Arm-PCR of CDR3 regions and iRepertoire HTBI primers, TCR beta libraries were built. TCRdb re-called the multiplex PCR reads with MiXCR, one entry per CDR3 protein. The table has a few hundred thousand distinct CDR3 sequences, around an eighth seen once. Germline V lookup: CDR1 SEHNR, CDR2 FQNEAQ (reference sequence). The ends lost 4 bases at V and 7 bases at J; junction bases unmatched: 3. The CDR3 covers 12 residues. These data are taken from a study of regulatory T cells in long-lasting Graves disease. Whole-study context: Antithyroid drug exposure in newly diagnosed Graves' patients had lasted under 3 months.

This same sample was also part of a study on T cells in Graves' hyperthyroidism and ophthalmopathy.

Sequenced material: peripheral blood mononuclear cells (PBMCs), taken at new diagnosis, from a patient treated with antithyroid drugs. This clonotype was sampled from a man under 40 with Graves disease. This chain links TRBV7-9 with TRBJ1-1; 7 nucleotides match TRBD1. CDR3 loop: CASSYGDSEAFF. Here the CDR3 DNA reads TGTGCCAGCAGCTACGGGGACAGTGAAGCTTTCTTT.